These 18 T cell receptor beta chains were all obtained from the same sample, sequenced in a study of blood T cell repertoires in COVID-19. Sequencing used immunoSEQ multiplex PCR; TCRdb keeps in-frame clones, though not all of them. The sample lists more than 300,000 clones; roughly 90% were seen once. Sequencing was performed on peripheral blood. All receptors come from a woman between 65 and 79 years old with COVID-19, enrolled during active disease.

V usage is TRBV11-2 and J usage is TRBJ1-5; TRBD1 agrees at 9 bases. The CDR3 runs 14 residues. The junction had 3 bases not matched to a gene; V was cut back by 4 bases and J by 5 bases. Germline lookup yields CDR1 SGHAT and CDR2 FQNNGV. The CDR3 protein is CASSSTGGDQPQHF. DNA of the CDR3: TGTGCCAGCAGCTCAACAGGGGGCGATCAGCCCCAGCATTTT.

The CDR3: CASSPQTGEDGYTF. The CDR3 nucleotides are TGTGCCAGCAGCCCACAGACAGGGGAAGATGGCTACACCTTC. The chain is built from TRBV9 and TRBJ1-2, with 8 bases aligning to TRBD1. From germline, CDR1 is SGDLS and CDR2 YYNGEE. The trim removed 4 bases at V and 6 bases at J, leaving 8 bases unmatched. The CDR3 is 14 residues long.

The chain is built from TRBV2 and TRBJ1-2; D ambiguous. V was cut by 6 bases and J by 1 base, with 15 bases left in between. The CDR3 spans 15 residues. Germline CDR1 and CDR2: SNHLY and FYNNEI. The CDR3 nucleotides are TGTGCCAGCAGCTTGCTAACCGGGGTTAACTATGGCTACACCTTC. It codes for CASSLLTGVNYGYTF.

The J gene is TRBJ1-2, the V gene TRBV2; D unclear. With 10 bases removed from V and 5 bases from J, the gap between germline ends came to 20 bases. Looked up from germline, CDR1 is SNHLY and CDR2 is FYNNEI. The CDR3 totals 14 residues. This CDR3 is CAILMGSGGYGYTF. CDR3 sequence (DNA): TGTGCCATCCTTATGGGCTCTGGAGGGTATGGCTACACCTTC.

The rearrangement joins TRBV4-1 to TRBJ1-6; 8 bases fit TRBD1. The germline V gene has CDR1 MGHRA and CDR2 YSYEKL. There are 14 residues in the CDR3. V was clipped by 1 base and J by 7 bases; unmatched bases: 0. The CDR3 DNA is TGCGCCAGCAGCCAAGGGGACAGGAATTCACCCCTCCACTTT. It specifies CASSQGDRNSPLHF.

The rearrangement links TRBV5-1 to TRBJ2-7, with a weak D call TRBD2 (5 bases). The V gene lost 4 bases and the J gene lost 2 bases, with 10 bases spanning the gap. This CDR3 is 13 amino acids long. Germline CDR1 SGHRS, CDR2 YFSETQ. CDR3 nucleotides: TGCGCCAGCAGCGAGAGGGATCCCTACGAGCAGTACTTC. It codes for CASSERDPYEQYF.

Of note for this clone: Distinct nucleotide sequences in the sample also encode this CDR3. The chain links TRBV18 to TRBJ1-2; 8 nucleotides match TRBD1. Germline V gives CDR1 KGHSH, CDR2 LQKENI. The CDR3 is made up of 13 amino acids. Trimming cost V 6 bases and J 3 bases; bases outside gene matches: 3. CDR3 amino acids: CASSPGQDYGYTF. In DNA form, the CDR3 reads TGTGCCAGCTCTCCGGGACAGGACTATGGCTACACCTTC.

V usage is TRBV18 and J usage is TRBJ1-2; 7 bases line up with TRBD1. CDR1 is KGHSH and CDR2 is LQKENI in the germline V gene. The ends lost 2 bases at V and 6 bases at J; junction bases unmatched: 3. The CDR3 extends over 13 amino acids. This CDR3 is CASSPDREHGYTF. The CDR3, as DNA: TGTGCCAGCTCACCAGACAGGGAGCATGGCTACACCTTC. The full variable domain, rest sourced from reference TRBV18 and TRBJ1-2, is NAGVMQNPRHLVRRRGQEARLRCSPMKGHSHVYWYRQLPEEGLKFMVYLQKENIIDESGMPKERFSAEFPKEGPSILRIQQVVRGDSAAYFCASSPDREHGYTFGSGTRLTVV.

The rearrangement links TRBV6-5 to TRBJ1-2; possible D gene TRBD1, 6 bases. This CDR3 region has 15 residues. The germline V gene has CDR1 MNHEY and CDR2 SVGAGI. V lost 6 bases and J lost 4, with 18 bases in between. CDR3 sequence reads: CASRSWTENPYGYTF. CDR3 DNA sequence: TGTGCCAGCAGATCCTGGACAGAAAACCCCTATGGCTACACCTTC.

This clone was seen a single time. The V gene is TRBV2, the J gene TRBJ1-4; D remains ambiguous. The CDR3 consists of 16 residues. V shed 8 bases and J shed 2 bases, with 18 bases lying between them. In germline, CDR1 is SNHLY, CDR2 FYNNEI. The CDR3 DNA reads TGTGCCAGCCCCGACACGCCCAGTGGGACTAATGAAAAACTGTTTTTT. Its protein product is CASPDTPSGTNEKLFF.

This chain uses TRBV18 with TRBJ1-3; D is uncertain. V was shortened by 3 bases and J by 8 bases, with 11 bases between the two germline ends. This CDR3 is 13 amino acids long. CDR1 and CDR2 from the germline V gene are KGHSH and LQKENI. The chain's CDR3 is CASSPGAMDTIYF. The CDR3 nucleotides are TGTGCCAGCTCACCGGGAGCCATGGACACCATATATTTT.

The V gene is TRBV6-5, the J gene TRBJ2-7, with 7 bases lining up with TRBD1. Germline trimming cut 2 bases from V and 0 bases from J; bases unmatched to any gene: 4. The germline gives CDR1 MNHEY, CDR2 SVGAGI. There are 15 residues in the CDR3. CDR3: CASSYTGQASYEQYF. CDR3 in DNA: TGTGCCAGCAGTTACACTGGACAGGCCTCCTACGAGCAGTACTTC.

This chain uses TRBV29-1 with TRBJ1-4; 9 bases are a match to TRBD1. Germline values: CDR1 SQVTM, CDR2 ANQGSEA. Unmatched junction bases numbered 5, after V lost 7 bases and J lost 5 bases. This CDR3 region has 13 residues. The CDR3 sequence: CSAPGTGNEKLFF. CDR3 DNA sequence: TGCAGCGCCCCCGGGACAGGGAATGAAAAACTGTTTTTT.

The chain couples TRBV18 to TRBJ2-5; 7 bases align to TRBD1. The CDR3 sequence is 14 residues long. The junction had 7 bases not matched to a gene; V was cut back by 8 bases and J by 1 base. Germline CDR1 reads KGHSH; CDR2 reads LQKENI. CDR3: CASARDSLQETQYF. The CDR3 region has the DNA TGTGCCAGCGCCCGGGACAGCCTCCAAGAGACCCAGTACTTC.

This clone is a singleton in its sample. At the DNA level, this CDR3 is encoded by other sequences in the same sample as well. V gene TRBV24-1 combines with J gene TRBJ1-5; tentative D call: TRBD1 (6 bases). Trimming took off 10 bases at V and 4 bases at J, with 10 bases between the two ends. The CDR3 runs to 12 residues. Looked up from germline, CDR1 is KGHDR and CDR2 is SFDVKD. The CDR3 protein is CATGQGNQPQHF. CDR3 in DNA: TGTGCCACGGGGCAGGGGAATCAGCCCCAGCATTTT.

The chain links TRBV7-2 to TRBJ2-7; D is unclear. Trimming shortened V by 0 bases and J by 1 base, and 4 bases separated the two germline ends. The CDR3 is 13 residues long. In germline, CDR1 is SGHTA, CDR2 FQGNSA. CDR3 loop: CASSLAESYEQYF. The CDR3 region has the DNA TGTGCCAGCAGCTTAGCAGAGTCCTACGAGCAGTACTTC.

This chain connects TRBV5-6 to TRBJ1-3; D unclear. Germline V gives CDR1 SGHDT, CDR2 YYEEEE. Trimming took 1 base from V and 0 from J, leaving 8 bases between them. CDR3 length equals 15 residues. CDR3 loop: CASSLFRSSGNTIYF. CDR3 DNA sequence: TGTGCCAGCAGCTTGTTTCGGAGCTCTGGAAACACCATATATTTT.

DNA for the CDR3: TGTGCCAGCAGTTCCACGCGGACAGGGTTCAGCTCCTACGAGCAGTACTTC. It is translated as CASSSTRTGFSSYEQYF. This rearrangement joins TRBV28 to TRBJ2-7, with 8 bases fitting TRBD1. Germline V gives CDR1 MDHEN, CDR2 SYDVKM. The trim removed 4 bases at V and 0 bases at J, leaving 11 bases unmatched. The CDR3 covers 17 residues.